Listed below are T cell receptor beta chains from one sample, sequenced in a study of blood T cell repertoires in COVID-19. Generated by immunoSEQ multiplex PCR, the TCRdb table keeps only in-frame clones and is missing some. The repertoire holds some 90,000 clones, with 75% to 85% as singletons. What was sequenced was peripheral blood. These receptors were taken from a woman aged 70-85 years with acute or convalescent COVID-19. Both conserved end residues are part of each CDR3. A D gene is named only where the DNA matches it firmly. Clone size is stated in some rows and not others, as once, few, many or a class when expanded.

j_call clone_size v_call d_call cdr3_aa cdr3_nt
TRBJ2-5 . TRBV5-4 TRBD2 CASSLLAGGPSETQYF TGTGCCAGCAGCCTCCTAGCGGGAGGCCCATCCGAGACCCAGTACTTC
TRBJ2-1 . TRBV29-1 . CSASVGNEQFF TGCAGCGCTAGCGTAGGCAATGAGCAGTTCTTC
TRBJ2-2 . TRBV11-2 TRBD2 CASSPGGWEPNTGELFF TGTGCCAGCAGCCCCGGGGGGTGGGAGCCGAACACCGGGGAGCTGTTTTTT
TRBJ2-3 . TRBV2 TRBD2 CASSGGLAGNTDTQYF TGTGCCAGCAGTGGCGGACTAGCGGGAAACACAGATACGCAGTATTTT
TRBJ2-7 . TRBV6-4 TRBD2 CASSDTGGALYEQYF TGTGCCAGCAGTGACACCGGGGGGGCTCTATACGAGCAGTACTTC
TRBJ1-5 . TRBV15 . CATSRGGGRGNQPQHF TGTGCCACCAGCAGAGGGGGGGGCCGGGGCAATCAGCCCCAGCATTTT
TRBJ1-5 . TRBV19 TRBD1 CASSARQGTQPQHF TGTGCCAGTAGTGCCCGACAGGGGACTCAGCCCCAGCATTTT
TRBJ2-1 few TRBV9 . CASSAYSGFYNEQFF TGTGCCAGCAGCGCCTATAGCGGTTTCTACAATGAGCAGTTCTTC
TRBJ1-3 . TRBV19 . CASTEQGLENGNTIYF TGTGCCAGTACCGAACAGGGTCTCGAAAACGGAAACACCATATATTTT
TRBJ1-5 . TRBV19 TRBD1 CASYNGQGGSNQPQHF TGTGCCAGTTATAACGGACAGGGTGGCAGCAATCAGCCCCAGCATTTT
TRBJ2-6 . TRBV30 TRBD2 CAWDSGSGAGSSVLTF TGTGCCTGGGACTCTGGGAGCGGGGCAGGGTCTTCCGTCCTGACTTTC
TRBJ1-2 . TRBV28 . CASSPLGPNYGYTF TGTGCCAGCAGTCCTCTGGGCCCTAACTATGGCTACACCTTC
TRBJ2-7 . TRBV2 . CASSDPLIYEQYF TGTGCCAGCAGTGATCCACTGATCTACGAGCAGTACTTC
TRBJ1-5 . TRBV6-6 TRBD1 CASSYEGQGYQPQHF TGTGCCAGCAGTTACGAGGGACAGGGGTATCAGCCCCAGCATTTT
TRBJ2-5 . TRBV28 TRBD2 CASSSPRLAGGETQYF TGTGCCAGCAGTTCGCCACGACTAGCGGGAGGAGAGACCCAGTACTTC
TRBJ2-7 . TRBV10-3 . CAISGDTPYEQYF TGTGCCATCAGTGGTGACACCCCCTACGAGCAGTACTTC
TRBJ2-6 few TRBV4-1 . CASSQQGSANVLTF TGCGCCAGCAGCCAACAGGGATCGGCCAACGTCCTGACTTTC
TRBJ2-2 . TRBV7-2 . CASSLLGATGELFF TGTGCCAGCAGCTTACTAGGGGCCACCGGGGAGCTGTTTTTT
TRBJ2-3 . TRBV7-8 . CAGGTSHTDTQYF TGTGCCGGAGGGACTTCTCACACAGATACGCAGTATTTT
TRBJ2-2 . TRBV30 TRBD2 CAWNPTSGRGELFF TGTGCCTGGAATCCAACTAGCGGGAGAGGGGAGCTGTTTTTT
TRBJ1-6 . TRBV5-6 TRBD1 CASSSGQGYSPLHF TGTGCCAGCAGCTCGGGACAGGGGTATTCACCCCTCCACTTT
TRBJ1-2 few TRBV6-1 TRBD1 CASSEAYFSGTGDGYTF TGTGCCAGCAGTGAAGCATATTTTTCGGGGACAGGGGATGGCTACACCTTC
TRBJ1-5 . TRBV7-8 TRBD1 CASSPDRGSNQPQHF TGTGCCAGCAGCCCCGACAGGGGAAGCAATCAGCCCCAGCATTTT
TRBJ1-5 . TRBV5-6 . CASSFGGGGSNQPQHF TGTGCCAGCAGCTTTGGTGGGGGGGGAAGCAATCAGCCCCAGCATTTT
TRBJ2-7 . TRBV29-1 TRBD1 CSVPGQGAEGQYF TGCAGCGTTCCGGGACAGGGGGCGGAGGGGCAGTACTTC
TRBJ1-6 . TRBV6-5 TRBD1 CASSRQGSPLHF TGTGCCAGCAGCCGACAGGGATCACCCCTCCACTTT
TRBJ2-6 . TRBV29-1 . CSVDMSSSGANVLTF TGCAGCGTTGATATGTCTAGCTCTGGGGCCAACGTCCTGACTTTC
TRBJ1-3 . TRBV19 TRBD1 CASRDRPQGSGNTIYF TGTGCCAGTAGAGACCGTCCACAGGGGTCTGGAAACACCATATATTTT
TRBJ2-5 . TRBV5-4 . CASSFLSGETQYF TGTGCCAGCAGCTTTCTATCCGGGGAGACCCAGTACTTC
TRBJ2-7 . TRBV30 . CAWSEAGWPYEQYF TGTGCCTGGAGTGAGGCAGGGTGGCCATACGAGCAGTACTTC
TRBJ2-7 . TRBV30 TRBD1 CACQRDRGHEQYF TGTGCCTGTCAGAGGGACAGGGGCCACGAGCAGTACTTC
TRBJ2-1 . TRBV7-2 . CASSLFRGASEQFF TGTGCCAGCAGCTTATTTCGGGGGGCTAGTGAGCAGTTCTTC
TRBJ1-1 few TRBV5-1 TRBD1 CASSLVKGAEAFF TGCGCCAGCAGCTTGGTGAAGGGGGCCGAAGCTTTCTTT
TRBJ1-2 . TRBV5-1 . CASSQDRIYGYTF TGCGCCAGCAGCCAGGACAGAATCTATGGCTACACCTTC
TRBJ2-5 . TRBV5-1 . CASTPGGMGETQYF TGCGCCAGCACCCCAGGGGGGATGGGCGAGACCCAGTACTTC
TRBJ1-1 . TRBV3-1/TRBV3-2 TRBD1 CASSFGQANTEAFF TGTGCCAGCAGTTTCGGACAGGCGAACACTGAAGCTTTCTTT
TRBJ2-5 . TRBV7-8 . CASSARETGETQYF TGTGCCAGCAGCGCAAGGGAGACTGGTGAGACCCAGTACTTC
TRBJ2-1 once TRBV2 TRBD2 CASSDGTNNEQFF TGTGCCAGCAGTGATGGGACTAACAATGAGCAGTTCTTC
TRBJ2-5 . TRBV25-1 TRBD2 CARRTGRTSGEPQETQYF TGTGCTAGGCGGACGGGAAGGACTAGCGGGGAACCTCAAGAGACCCAGTACTTC
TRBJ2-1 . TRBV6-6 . CASSYESLVEQFF TGTGCCAGCAGTTACGAGTCCCTAGTTGAGCAGTTCTTC
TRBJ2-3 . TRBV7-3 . CASSLTSTSTDTQYF TGTGCCAGCAGCTTAACGTCTACCAGCACAGATACGCAGTATTTT
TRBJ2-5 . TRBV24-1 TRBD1 CATSDPTGVSETQYF TGTGCCACCAGTGACCCTACAGGGGTTTCGGAGACCCAGTACTTC
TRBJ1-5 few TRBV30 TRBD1 CAWTTGLDQPQHF TGTGCCTGGACGACAGGGTTGGATCAGCCCCAGCATTTT
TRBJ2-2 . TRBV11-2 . CASSLAGAGELFF TGTGCCAGCAGCTTAGCGGGGGCCGGGGAGCTGTTTTTT
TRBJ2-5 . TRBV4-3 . CASSQESRGGETQYF TGCGCCAGCAGCCAAGAAAGCAGGGGAGGGGAGACCCAGTACTTC
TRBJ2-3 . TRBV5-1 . CASSLSGIGGTDTQYF TGCGCCAGCAGCTTGTCAGGGATAGGGGGTACAGATACGCAGTATTTT